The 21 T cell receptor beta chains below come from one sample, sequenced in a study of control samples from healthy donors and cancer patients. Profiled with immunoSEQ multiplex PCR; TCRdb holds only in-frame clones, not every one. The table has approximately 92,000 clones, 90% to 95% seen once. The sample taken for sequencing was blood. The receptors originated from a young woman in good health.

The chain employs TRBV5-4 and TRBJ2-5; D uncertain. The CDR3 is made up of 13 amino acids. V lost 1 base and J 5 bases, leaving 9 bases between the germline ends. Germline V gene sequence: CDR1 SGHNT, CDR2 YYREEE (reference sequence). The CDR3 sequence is CASSLWSGETQYF. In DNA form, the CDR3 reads TGTGCCAGCAGCTTGTGGTCCGGGGAGACCCAGTACTTC.

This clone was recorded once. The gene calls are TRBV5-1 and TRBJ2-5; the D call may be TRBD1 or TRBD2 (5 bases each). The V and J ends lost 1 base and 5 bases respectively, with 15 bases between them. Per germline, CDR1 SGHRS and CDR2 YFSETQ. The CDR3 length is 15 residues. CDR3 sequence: CASSLRGTGEETQYF. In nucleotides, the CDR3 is TGCGCCAGCAGCTTGCGGGGAACAGGCGAGGAGACCCAGTACTTC.

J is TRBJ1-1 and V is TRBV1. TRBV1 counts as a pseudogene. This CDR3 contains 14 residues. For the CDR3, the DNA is TGCACCAGCAGCCAAGGATCCTCTCGGCCTGAAGCTTTCTTT. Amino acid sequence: CTSSQGSSRPEAFF.

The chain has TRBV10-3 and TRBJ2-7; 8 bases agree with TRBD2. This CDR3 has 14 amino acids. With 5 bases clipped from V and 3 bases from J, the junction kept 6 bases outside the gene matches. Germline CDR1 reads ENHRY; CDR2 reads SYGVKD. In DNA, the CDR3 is TGTGCCATCAGTCCCCCGGGACTAGTCTACGAGCAGTACTTC. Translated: CAISPPGLVYEQYF.

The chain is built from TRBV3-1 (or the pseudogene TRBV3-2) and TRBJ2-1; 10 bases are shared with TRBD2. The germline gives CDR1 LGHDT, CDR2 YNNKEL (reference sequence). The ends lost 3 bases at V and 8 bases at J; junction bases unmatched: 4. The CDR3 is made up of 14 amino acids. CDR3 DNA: TGTGCCAGCAGCCACGGACTAGCGGCTCATGAGCAGTTCTTC. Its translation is CASSHGLAAHEQFF.

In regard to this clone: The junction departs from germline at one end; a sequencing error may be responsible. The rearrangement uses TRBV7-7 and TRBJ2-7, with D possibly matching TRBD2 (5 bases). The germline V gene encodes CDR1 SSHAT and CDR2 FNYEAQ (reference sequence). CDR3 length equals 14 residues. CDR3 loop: CASKGEGRSYEQYF. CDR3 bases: TGTGCTAGCAAGGGAGAGGGTCGGTCCTACGAGCAGTACTTC.

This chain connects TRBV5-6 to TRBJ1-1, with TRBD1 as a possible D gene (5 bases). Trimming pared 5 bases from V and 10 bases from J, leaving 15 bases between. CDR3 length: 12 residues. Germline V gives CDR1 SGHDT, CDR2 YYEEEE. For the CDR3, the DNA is TGTGCCAGCAGTCATACTACAGGCGGAGCTTTCTTT. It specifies CASSHTTGGAFF.

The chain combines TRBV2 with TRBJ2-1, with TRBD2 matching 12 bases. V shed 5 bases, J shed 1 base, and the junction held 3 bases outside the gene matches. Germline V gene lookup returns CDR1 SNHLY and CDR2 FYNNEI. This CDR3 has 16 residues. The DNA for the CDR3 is TGTGCCAGCAGTCTAGCGGGAGGGACTTCCTACAATGAGCAGTTCTTC. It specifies CASSLAGGTSYNEQFF.

CDR3 in amino acids: CASSLGQTYEQYF. The CDR3 DNA reads as TGTGCCAGCAGTTTGGGGCAGACCTACGAGCAGTACTTC. This sequence joins TRBV27 and TRBJ2-7; perhaps TRBD1 as D (5 bases). The V end lost 3 bases, the J end lost 2 bases, and 8 bases lay between the germline ends. Germline V CDR1 and CDR2: MNHEY, SMNVEV (reference sequence). The CDR3 runs to 13 residues.

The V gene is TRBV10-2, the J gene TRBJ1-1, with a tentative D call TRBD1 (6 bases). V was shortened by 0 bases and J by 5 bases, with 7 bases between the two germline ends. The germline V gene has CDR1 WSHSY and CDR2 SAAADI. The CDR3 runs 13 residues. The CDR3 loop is CASSESGGTEAFF. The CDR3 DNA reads TGCGCCAGCAGTGAGTCAGGGGGAACTGAAGCTTTCTTT.

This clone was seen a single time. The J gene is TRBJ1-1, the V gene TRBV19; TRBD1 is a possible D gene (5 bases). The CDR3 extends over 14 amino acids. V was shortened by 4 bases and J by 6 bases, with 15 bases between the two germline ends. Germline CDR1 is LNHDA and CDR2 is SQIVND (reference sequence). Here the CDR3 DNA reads TGTGCCAGTAGTACTACTTGGGGGGTCTCTGAAGCTTTCTTT. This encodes CASSTTWGVSEAFF.

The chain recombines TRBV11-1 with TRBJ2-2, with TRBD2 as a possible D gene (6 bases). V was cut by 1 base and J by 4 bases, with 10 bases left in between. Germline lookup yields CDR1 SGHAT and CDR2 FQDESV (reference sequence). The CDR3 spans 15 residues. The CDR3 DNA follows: TGTGCCAGCAGCTTAGTTGCCGGGGGCACCGGGGAGCTGTTTTTT. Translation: CASSLVAGGTGELFF.

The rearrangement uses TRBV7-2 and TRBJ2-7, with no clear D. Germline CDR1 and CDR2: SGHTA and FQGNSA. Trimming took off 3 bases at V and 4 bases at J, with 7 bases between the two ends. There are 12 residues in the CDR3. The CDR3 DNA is TGTGCCAGCAGCTTGACATCATACGAGCAGTACTTC. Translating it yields CASSLTSYEQYF.

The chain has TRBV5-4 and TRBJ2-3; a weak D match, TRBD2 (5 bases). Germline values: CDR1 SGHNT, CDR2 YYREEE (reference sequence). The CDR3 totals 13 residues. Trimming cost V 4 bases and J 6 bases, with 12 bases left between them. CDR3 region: CASSPTIGDTQYF. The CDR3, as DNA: TGTGCCAGCAGCCCGACTATAGGGGATACGCAGTATTTT.

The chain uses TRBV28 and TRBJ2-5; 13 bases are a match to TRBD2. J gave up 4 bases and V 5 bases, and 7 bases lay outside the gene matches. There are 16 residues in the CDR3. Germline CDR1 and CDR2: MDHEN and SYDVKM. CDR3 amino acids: CASSILAGGLLETQYF. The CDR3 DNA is TGTGCCAGCAGTATACTAGCGGGGGGGCTTTTAGAGACCCAGTACTTC.

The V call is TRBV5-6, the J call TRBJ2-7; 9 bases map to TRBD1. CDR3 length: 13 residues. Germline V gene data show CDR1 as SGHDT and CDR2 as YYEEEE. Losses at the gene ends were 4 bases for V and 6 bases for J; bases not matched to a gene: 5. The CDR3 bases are TGTGCCAGCAGCCCGGGACAGGGTCTCGAGCAGTACTTC. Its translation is CASSPGQGLEQYF. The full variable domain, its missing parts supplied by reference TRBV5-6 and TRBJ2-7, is DAGVTQSPTHLIKTRGQQVTLRCSPKSGHDTVSWYQQALGQGPQFIFQYYEEEERQRGNFPDRFSGHQFPNYSSELNVNALLLGDSALYLCASSPGQGLEQYFGPGTRLTVT.

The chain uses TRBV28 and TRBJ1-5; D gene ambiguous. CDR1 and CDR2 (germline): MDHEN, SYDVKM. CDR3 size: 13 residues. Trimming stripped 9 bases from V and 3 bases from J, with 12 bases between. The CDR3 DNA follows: TGTGCCAGTAAGGCCGGGCCCAATCAGCCCCAGCATTTT. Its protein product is CASKAGPNQPQHF.

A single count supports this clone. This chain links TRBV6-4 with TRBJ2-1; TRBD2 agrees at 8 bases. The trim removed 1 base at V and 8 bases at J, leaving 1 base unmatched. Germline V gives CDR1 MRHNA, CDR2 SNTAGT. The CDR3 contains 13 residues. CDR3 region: CASSDLRGDEQFF. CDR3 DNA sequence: TGTGCCAGCAGTGACTTGCGGGGGGATGAGCAGTTCTTC.

CDR3 nucleotide sequence: TGCGCCAGCAGCCAAGATCGAGACAGTCACTACGAGCAGTACTTC. Its translation: CASSQDRDSHYEQYF. The J gene is TRBJ2-7, the V gene TRBV4-1; TRBD1 is a possible D gene (5 bases). The V gene lost 0 bases and the J gene lost 3 bases, with 12 bases spanning the gap. Germline CDR1 is MGHRA and CDR2 is YSYEKL. The CDR3 sequence is 15 residues long.

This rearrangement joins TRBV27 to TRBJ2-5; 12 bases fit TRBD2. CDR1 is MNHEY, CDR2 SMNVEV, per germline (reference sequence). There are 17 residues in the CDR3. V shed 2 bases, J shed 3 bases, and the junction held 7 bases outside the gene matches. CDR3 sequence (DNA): TGTGCCAGCAGTTTAGCCCCCCGACTAGCGGGAGAAGAGACCCAGTACTTC. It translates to CASSLAPRLAGEETQYF.

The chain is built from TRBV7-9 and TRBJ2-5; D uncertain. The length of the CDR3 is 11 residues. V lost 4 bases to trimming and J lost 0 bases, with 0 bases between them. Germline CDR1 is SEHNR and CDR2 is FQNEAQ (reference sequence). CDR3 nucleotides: TGTGCCAGCAGCTACCAAGAGACCCAGTACTTC. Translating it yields CASSYQETQYF.